This TCR beta chain is from a study of cytomegalovirus exposure and HLA in healthy donors. This clone occurred a few times. Researchers ran the PCR with 60 Vbeta and 13 Jbeta primers. Sequencing was performed with immunoSEQ multiplex PCR; in TCRdb, only in-frame clones are kept and a portion is missing. The table records around 150,000 clones, around 79% of them present only once. The sample consisted of PBMCs. The receptor was derived from a human donor in good health.

CDR3 bases: TGTGCCACCAGCAGAGATTTAACAGGAACCTACGAGCAGTACTTC. Translated, it gives CATSRDLTGTYEQYF. This sequence joins TRBV15 and TRBJ2-5, with D perhaps TRBD1 (5 bases). The end of the DNA aligns better with TRBJ2-7, so the J call may be wrong. The CDR3 is made up of 15 amino acids. In germline, CDR1 is LNHNV, CDR2 YYDKDF (reference sequence).